A single sample gave rise to the 26 T cell receptor beta chains below, sequenced in a study of blood T cell repertoires in COVID-19 (dated by TCRdb to the early 2020s). Libraries were built with the immunoSEQ multiplex PCR assay. Held by TCRdb, this immuneACCESS table contains in-frame sequences only and omits some clones. Under half of the omission traces to an unresolved V gene where checked; the cause of the rest is unknown. Here the sample has approximately 300,000 clones; 85% occur a single time. The leading ten clones occupy around 2% of the sample. The sample was PBMCs or T cells enriched from blood (not recorded which). These receptor sequences come from a young woman who had been exposed to COVID-19.

This clone showed up just once. This chain connects TRBV7-9 to TRBJ2-7; no clear D gene. Trimming shortened V by 2 bases and J by 4 bases, and 9 bases separated the two germline ends. This CDR3 contains 13 residues. Germline V CDR1 and CDR2: SEHNR, FQNEAQ (reference sequence). This CDR3 reads CASSLIQQYEQYF. The CDR3 DNA is TGTGCCAGCAGCTTAATACAACAGTACGAGCAGTACTTC. Supplemented by reference TRBV7-9 and TRBJ2-7, the full variable domain reads DTGVSQNPRHKITKRGQNVTFRCDPISEHNRLYWYRQTLGQGPEFLTYFQNEAQLEKSRLLSDRFSAERPKGSFSTLEIQRTEQGDSAMYLCASSLIQQYEQYFGPGTRLTVT.

The chain uses TRBV5-4 and TRBJ1-3; D is undetermined. V lost 0 bases to trimming and J lost 0 bases, with 7 bases between them. Germline values: CDR1 SGHNT, CDR2 YYREEE (reference sequence). CDR3 length equals 15 residues. The CDR3 region has the DNA TGTGCCAGCAGCTTGGATTTCAGCTCTGGAAACACCATATATTTT. Protein: CASSLDFSSGNTIYF. Filled out from reference TRBV5-4 and TRBJ1-3, the complete variable domain reads ETGVTQSPTHLIKTRGQQVTLRCSSQSGHNTVSWYQQALGQGPQFIFQYYREEENGRGNFPPRFSGLQFPNYSSELNVNALELDDSALYLCASSLDFSSGNTIYFGEGSWLTVV.

This clone has only one observation. The rearrangement joins TRBV11-2 to TRBJ2-2; D call uncertain. V shed 5 bases and J shed 0 bases, with 10 bases lying between them. Per the germline V gene, CDR1 is SGHAT and CDR2 is FQNNGV. The CDR3 totals 15 residues. The CDR3 DNA follows: TGTGCCAGCAGCCGCGGCCCTTCGAACACCGGGGAGCTGTTTTTT. It codes for CASSRGPSNTGELFF.

This chain connects TRBV11-2 to TRBJ1-6; 8 bases are shared with TRBD1. Germline V gene lookup returns CDR1 SGHAT and CDR2 FQNNGV. V shed 7 bases, J shed 0 bases, and the junction held 5 bases outside the gene matches. CDR3 length: 16 amino acids. DNA for the CDR3: TGTGCCAGCATGAGACAGGGGAGCTCCTATAATTCACCCCTCCACTTT. It translates to CASMRQGSSYNSPLHF.

The CDR3 nucleotides read TGTGCCACCAGCGGCCGGGGGAGGAATTATGGCTACACCTTC. It translates to CATSGRGRNYGYTF. V and J are TRBV24-1 and TRBJ1-2, with D possibly matching TRBD1 (5 bases). Germline assignment: CDR1 KGHDR and CDR2 SFDVKD. V lost 7 bases and J 5 bases, leaving 16 bases between the germline ends. This CDR3 spans 14 amino acids.

This clone was found once. V is TRBV5-6 and J is TRBJ1-4; D gene uncertain. V was pared by 4 bases and J by 4 bases, with 11 bases between. In germline, CDR1 is SGHDT, CDR2 YYEEEE. The CDR3 totals 14 residues. CDR3 sequence reads: CASSRYGINEKLFF. The CDR3 nucleotides read TGTGCCAGCAGCCGTTACGGGATTAATGAAAAACTGTTTTTT.

The chain carries TRBV9 and TRBJ2-2, with a weak D call TRBD1 (5 bases). V was trimmed by 3 bases and J by 0 bases, leaving 9 bases between them. The CDR3 runs to 15 residues. The germline gives CDR1 SGDLS, CDR2 YYNGEE. In DNA form, the CDR3 reads TGTGCCAGCAGCGCCCAACAGGCGAACACCGGGGAGCTGTTTTTT. Protein product: CASSAQQANTGELFF.

V gene TRBV27 combines with J gene TRBJ1-2, with TRBD1 identical over 9 bases. With 5 bases clipped from V and 6 bases from J, the junction kept 10 bases outside the gene matches. CDR1 is MNHEY and CDR2 is SMNVEV in the germline V gene (reference sequence). The CDR3 consists of 15 residues. As DNA, the CDR3 is TGTGCCAGCAGTCCCCTCTTAGGACAGGGGAATGGCTACACCTTC. Residues: CASSPLLGQGNGYTF.

This rearrangement joins TRBV30 to TRBJ2-7; 11 bases are a match to TRBD1. Germline assignment: CDR1 GTSNPN and CDR2 SVGIG (reference sequence). V was clipped by 4 bases and J by 3 bases; unmatched bases: 11. The CDR3 is made up of 16 amino acids. CDR3: CAWIPKSGQGGYEQYF. In nucleotides, the CDR3 is TGTGCCTGGATCCCTAAGTCGGGACAGGGGGGCTACGAGCAGTACTTC.

This clone appeared a single time. This chain joins TRBV5-1 and TRBJ2-7, with D maybe TRBD1 (6 bases). The CDR3 contains 15 residues. Germline values: CDR1 SGHRS, CDR2 YFSETQ. V was shortened by 4 bases and J by 2 bases, with 16 bases between the two germline ends. CDR3 residues: CASSPTIDRTYEQYF. CDR3 sequence (DNA): TGCGCCAGCAGCCCTACAATTGACAGGACCTACGAGCAGTACTTC.

This chain joins TRBV9 and TRBJ2-3; 13 nucleotides align to TRBD2. The CDR3 sequence is 17 residues long. Germline trimming cut 4 bases from V and 1 base from J; bases unmatched to any gene: 6. CDR1 is SGDLS, CDR2 YYNGEE, per germline. CDR3 in amino acids: CASSPRLAGGGTDTQYF. In DNA, the CDR3 is TGTGCCAGCAGCCCACGACTAGCGGGAGGAGGCACAGATACGCAGTATTTT.

J is TRBJ1-3 and V is TRBV28; D is perhaps TRBD1 (6 bases). The ends were cut back, 5 bases at V and 7 bases at J, with 15 bases in the middle. CDR1 MDHEN and CDR2 SYDVKM come from the germline V gene. The CDR3 spans 14 residues. The CDR3 reads CASSLTVGQNTIYF. For the CDR3, the DNA is TGTGCCAGCAGTCTAACCGTAGGACAGAACACCATATATTTT.

The genes are TRBV5-1 and TRBJ1-4; perhaps TRBD1 as D (5 bases). The CDR3 is 14 residues long. CDR1 and CDR2 from the germline V gene are SGHRS and YFSETQ. The V end was cut by 5 bases, the J end by 8 bases, with 16 bases between. CDR3 protein: CASRLRGIPEKLFF. The CDR3 DNA is TGCGCCAGCAGGCTTAGGGGCATCCCGGAAAAACTGTTTTTT.

The chain couples TRBV11-2 to TRBJ2-1; 8 positions match TRBD2. The CDR3 extends over 17 amino acids. Germline CDR1 is SGHAT and CDR2 is FQNNGV. Unmatched junction bases numbered 13, after V lost 1 base and J lost 8 bases. DNA of the CDR3: TGTGCCAGCAGCTTAGGGCCAGCGGGAGCTGTGGATCATGAGCAGTTCTTC. Its translation is CASSLGPAGAVDHEQFF.

The CDR3 sequence is CASGLAGGTTGEQFF. The CDR3 nucleotides are TGTGCCAGCGGATTAGCGGGAGGGACGACTGGTGAGCAGTTCTTC. The rearrangement joins TRBV2 to TRBJ2-1; TRBD2 aligns across 11 bases. The V gene end was trimmed by 8 bases and the J gene end by 9 bases; junction bases not matched to a gene: 12. Germline V gene data show CDR1 as SNHLY and CDR2 as FYNNEI. This CDR3 contains 15 residues.

This chain uses TRBV5-1 with TRBJ1-2, with 8 nucleotides matching TRBD1. The CDR3 is 16 residues long. With V trimmed by 0 bases and J by 4 bases, 8 bases remained unmatched. CDR1 is SGHRS, CDR2 YFSETQ, per germline. This CDR3 reads CASSLESTGAIYGYTF. In DNA, the CDR3 is TGCGCCAGCAGCTTGGAATCGACAGGGGCCATCTATGGCTACACCTTC.

The chain couples TRBV19 to TRBJ1-3; 8 bases fit TRBD1. The CDR3 covers 12 residues. Losses at the gene ends were 9 bases for V and 8 bases for J; bases not matched to a gene: 6. Germline V gives CDR1 LNHDA, CDR2 SQIVND (reference sequence). The CDR3 DNA sequence: TGTGCCAGCAGGGGGCCCGGAGACACCATATATTTT. Its translation is CASRGPGDTIYF.

J is TRBJ1-2 and V is TRBV6-4, with 7 bases fitting TRBD1. In germline, CDR1 is MRHNA, CDR2 SNTAGT. CDR3 length: 13 residues. V shed 4 bases and J 3 bases; nucleotides not matched to a gene: 2. CDR3 residues: CASSAGQDYGYTF. In DNA form, the CDR3 reads TGTGCCAGCAGTGCAGGACAGGACTATGGCTACACCTTC.

As concerns this clone: This CDR3 is also generated by other DNA sequences in the sample. This rearrangement joins TRBV10-2 to TRBJ1-6; 7 positions match TRBD1. Germline V lookup: CDR1 WSHSY, CDR2 SAAADI. V lost 2 bases, J lost 7 bases, and 2 bases stayed unmatched. This CDR3 spans 14 amino acids. CDR3 coding DNA: TGCGCCAGCAGTGAGGTACAGGGGAATTCACCCCTCCACTTT. It translates to CASSEVQGNSPLHF.

The chain combines TRBV23-1 with TRBJ1-5; D uncertain. TRBV23-1 qualifies as an ORF whose function is uncertain. V lost 0 bases to trimming and J lost 6 bases, with 9 bases between them. The CDR3 consists of 14 residues. This chain's CDR3 is CASSQSSGCQPQHF. In DNA, the CDR3 is TGCGCCAGCAGTCAATCGTCGGGGTGTCAGCCCCAGCATTTT.

The chain joins TRBV5-6 to TRBJ2-3, with TRBD2 matching over 11 bases. The CDR3 consists of 15 residues. V was clipped by 2 bases and J by 3 bases; unmatched bases: 2. The germline V gene encodes CDR1 SGHDT and CDR2 YYEEEE. CDR3 coding DNA: TGTGCCAGCAGCTTACTAGCGGGGGAGACAGATACGCAGTATTTT. Protein product: CASSLLAGETDTQYF.

J is TRBJ2-7 and V is TRBV30; 12 bases fit TRBD1. This CDR3 spans 14 amino acids. J lost 7 bases, V lost 4 bases, and 8 bases had no gene match. Germline values: CDR1 GTSNPN, CDR2 SVGIG (reference sequence). This chain's CDR3 is CAWTRDRGRGEQYF. The CDR3 nucleotides are TGTGCCTGGACCAGGGACAGGGGGCGCGGGGAGCAGTACTTC.

The CDR3 loop reads CASSSDRHAYEQYF. CDR3 coding DNA: TGTGCCAGCAGTTCGGACAGGCATGCCTACGAGCAGTACTTC. The rearrangement uses TRBV27 and TRBJ2-7; TRBD1 matches 7 bases. This CDR3 is 14 amino acids long. Germline loops: CDR1 MNHEY, CDR2 SMNVEV (reference sequence). J gave up 2 bases and V 4 bases, and 5 bases lay outside the gene matches.

V and J are TRBV10-3 and TRBJ1-2; D call uncertain. Per the germline V gene, CDR1 is ENHRY and CDR2 is SYGVKD. V was cut by 0 bases and J by 8 bases, with 10 bases left in between. CDR3 length: 13 residues. As DNA, the CDR3 is TGTGCCATCAGTGAGTCGACGGGAGGGGGCTACACCTTC. This gives the protein CAISESTGGGYTF.

This clone was observed a few times. The chain is built from TRBV6-5 and TRBJ1-1, with 7 bases aligning to TRBD1. The J segment lost 1 base and the V segment lost 0 bases, leaving 5 bases of the junction unmatched. Germline lookup yields CDR1 MNHEY and CDR2 SVGAGI. The length of the CDR3 is 16 residues. CDR3 DNA: TGTGCCAGCAGTTACTCTCCAGGGGGGACGAACACTGAAGCTTTCTTT. This gives the protein CASSYSPGGTNTEAFF.

The rearrangement joins TRBV7-9 to TRBJ2-1; possible D gene TRBD1, 5 bases. Germline V CDR1 and CDR2: SEHNR, FQNEAQ (reference sequence). Trimming took off 4 bases at V and 12 bases at J, with 19 bases between the two ends. The CDR3 is 14 amino acids. CDR3 residues: CASSSTRAIQGQFF. DNA for the CDR3: TGTGCCAGCAGCTCTACCCGGGCGATCCAGGGGCAGTTCTTC.